This TCR beta chain was profiled in a study of cytomegalovirus exposure and HLA in healthy donors. Study background: Assignment to the Caucasian-associated ancestry cluster applied to roughly 80% of the approximately 390 genotyped donors. Study results and limitations: Presence/absence analysis assumed near-uniform sequencing depth across donors. The study flagged some 170 TCR beta chains as cytomegalovirus-associated. Most subjects had HLA-A and HLA-B alleles reportedly predicted accurately by TCR beta sequences.

It was with 60 Vbeta and 13 Jbeta primers that the PCR ran. Generated by immunoSEQ multiplex PCR, the TCRdb table keeps only in-frame clones and is missing some. The sample contains approximately 80,000 clones, more than 65% of which appear only once. About this clone itself: What it binds is unknown.

V lost 0 bases to trimming and J lost 2 bases, with 10 bases between them. The length of the CDR3 is 15 residues. Germline assignment: CDR1 SGHAT and CDR2 FQNNGV. This TCR came from a woman between 40 and 55 years old in good health and CMV-seropositive. This chain links TRBV11-2 with TRBJ1-2; D is possibly TRBD1 (5 bases). Input material: PBMCs. CDR3 DNA sequence: TGTGCCAGCAGCTTAGAGGGGGGTGGAAACTATGGCTACACCTTC. Translation gives CASSLEGGGNYGYTF.